Included here is one T cell receptor (beta chain) sequence, with context. This sample was included in a study of blood T cell repertoires in COVID-19. Study overall: Sample material is recorded as cDNA or gDNA derived from T cells, B-cell-depleted T cells, or PBMCs.

The CDR3 length is 12 residues. The V end was cut by 8 bases, the J end by 4 bases, with 12 bases between. CDR1 is SNHLY and CDR2 is FYNNEI in the germline V gene. TCRdb keeps only in-frame clones here, not all; method: immunoSEQ multiplex PCR. This table has 200,000 or so clones, 70% to 90% appearing once. This receptor was obtained from a man aged 25 to 40 who had recovered from COVID-19. Sample: PBMCs or T cells enriched from blood (not recorded which). The genes are TRBV2 and TRBJ2-7; D perhaps matches TRBD1 (7 bases). CDR3 DNA sequence: TGTGCCAGCGCGGGGACAGATTACGAGCAGTACTTC. It codes for CASAGTDYEQYF.